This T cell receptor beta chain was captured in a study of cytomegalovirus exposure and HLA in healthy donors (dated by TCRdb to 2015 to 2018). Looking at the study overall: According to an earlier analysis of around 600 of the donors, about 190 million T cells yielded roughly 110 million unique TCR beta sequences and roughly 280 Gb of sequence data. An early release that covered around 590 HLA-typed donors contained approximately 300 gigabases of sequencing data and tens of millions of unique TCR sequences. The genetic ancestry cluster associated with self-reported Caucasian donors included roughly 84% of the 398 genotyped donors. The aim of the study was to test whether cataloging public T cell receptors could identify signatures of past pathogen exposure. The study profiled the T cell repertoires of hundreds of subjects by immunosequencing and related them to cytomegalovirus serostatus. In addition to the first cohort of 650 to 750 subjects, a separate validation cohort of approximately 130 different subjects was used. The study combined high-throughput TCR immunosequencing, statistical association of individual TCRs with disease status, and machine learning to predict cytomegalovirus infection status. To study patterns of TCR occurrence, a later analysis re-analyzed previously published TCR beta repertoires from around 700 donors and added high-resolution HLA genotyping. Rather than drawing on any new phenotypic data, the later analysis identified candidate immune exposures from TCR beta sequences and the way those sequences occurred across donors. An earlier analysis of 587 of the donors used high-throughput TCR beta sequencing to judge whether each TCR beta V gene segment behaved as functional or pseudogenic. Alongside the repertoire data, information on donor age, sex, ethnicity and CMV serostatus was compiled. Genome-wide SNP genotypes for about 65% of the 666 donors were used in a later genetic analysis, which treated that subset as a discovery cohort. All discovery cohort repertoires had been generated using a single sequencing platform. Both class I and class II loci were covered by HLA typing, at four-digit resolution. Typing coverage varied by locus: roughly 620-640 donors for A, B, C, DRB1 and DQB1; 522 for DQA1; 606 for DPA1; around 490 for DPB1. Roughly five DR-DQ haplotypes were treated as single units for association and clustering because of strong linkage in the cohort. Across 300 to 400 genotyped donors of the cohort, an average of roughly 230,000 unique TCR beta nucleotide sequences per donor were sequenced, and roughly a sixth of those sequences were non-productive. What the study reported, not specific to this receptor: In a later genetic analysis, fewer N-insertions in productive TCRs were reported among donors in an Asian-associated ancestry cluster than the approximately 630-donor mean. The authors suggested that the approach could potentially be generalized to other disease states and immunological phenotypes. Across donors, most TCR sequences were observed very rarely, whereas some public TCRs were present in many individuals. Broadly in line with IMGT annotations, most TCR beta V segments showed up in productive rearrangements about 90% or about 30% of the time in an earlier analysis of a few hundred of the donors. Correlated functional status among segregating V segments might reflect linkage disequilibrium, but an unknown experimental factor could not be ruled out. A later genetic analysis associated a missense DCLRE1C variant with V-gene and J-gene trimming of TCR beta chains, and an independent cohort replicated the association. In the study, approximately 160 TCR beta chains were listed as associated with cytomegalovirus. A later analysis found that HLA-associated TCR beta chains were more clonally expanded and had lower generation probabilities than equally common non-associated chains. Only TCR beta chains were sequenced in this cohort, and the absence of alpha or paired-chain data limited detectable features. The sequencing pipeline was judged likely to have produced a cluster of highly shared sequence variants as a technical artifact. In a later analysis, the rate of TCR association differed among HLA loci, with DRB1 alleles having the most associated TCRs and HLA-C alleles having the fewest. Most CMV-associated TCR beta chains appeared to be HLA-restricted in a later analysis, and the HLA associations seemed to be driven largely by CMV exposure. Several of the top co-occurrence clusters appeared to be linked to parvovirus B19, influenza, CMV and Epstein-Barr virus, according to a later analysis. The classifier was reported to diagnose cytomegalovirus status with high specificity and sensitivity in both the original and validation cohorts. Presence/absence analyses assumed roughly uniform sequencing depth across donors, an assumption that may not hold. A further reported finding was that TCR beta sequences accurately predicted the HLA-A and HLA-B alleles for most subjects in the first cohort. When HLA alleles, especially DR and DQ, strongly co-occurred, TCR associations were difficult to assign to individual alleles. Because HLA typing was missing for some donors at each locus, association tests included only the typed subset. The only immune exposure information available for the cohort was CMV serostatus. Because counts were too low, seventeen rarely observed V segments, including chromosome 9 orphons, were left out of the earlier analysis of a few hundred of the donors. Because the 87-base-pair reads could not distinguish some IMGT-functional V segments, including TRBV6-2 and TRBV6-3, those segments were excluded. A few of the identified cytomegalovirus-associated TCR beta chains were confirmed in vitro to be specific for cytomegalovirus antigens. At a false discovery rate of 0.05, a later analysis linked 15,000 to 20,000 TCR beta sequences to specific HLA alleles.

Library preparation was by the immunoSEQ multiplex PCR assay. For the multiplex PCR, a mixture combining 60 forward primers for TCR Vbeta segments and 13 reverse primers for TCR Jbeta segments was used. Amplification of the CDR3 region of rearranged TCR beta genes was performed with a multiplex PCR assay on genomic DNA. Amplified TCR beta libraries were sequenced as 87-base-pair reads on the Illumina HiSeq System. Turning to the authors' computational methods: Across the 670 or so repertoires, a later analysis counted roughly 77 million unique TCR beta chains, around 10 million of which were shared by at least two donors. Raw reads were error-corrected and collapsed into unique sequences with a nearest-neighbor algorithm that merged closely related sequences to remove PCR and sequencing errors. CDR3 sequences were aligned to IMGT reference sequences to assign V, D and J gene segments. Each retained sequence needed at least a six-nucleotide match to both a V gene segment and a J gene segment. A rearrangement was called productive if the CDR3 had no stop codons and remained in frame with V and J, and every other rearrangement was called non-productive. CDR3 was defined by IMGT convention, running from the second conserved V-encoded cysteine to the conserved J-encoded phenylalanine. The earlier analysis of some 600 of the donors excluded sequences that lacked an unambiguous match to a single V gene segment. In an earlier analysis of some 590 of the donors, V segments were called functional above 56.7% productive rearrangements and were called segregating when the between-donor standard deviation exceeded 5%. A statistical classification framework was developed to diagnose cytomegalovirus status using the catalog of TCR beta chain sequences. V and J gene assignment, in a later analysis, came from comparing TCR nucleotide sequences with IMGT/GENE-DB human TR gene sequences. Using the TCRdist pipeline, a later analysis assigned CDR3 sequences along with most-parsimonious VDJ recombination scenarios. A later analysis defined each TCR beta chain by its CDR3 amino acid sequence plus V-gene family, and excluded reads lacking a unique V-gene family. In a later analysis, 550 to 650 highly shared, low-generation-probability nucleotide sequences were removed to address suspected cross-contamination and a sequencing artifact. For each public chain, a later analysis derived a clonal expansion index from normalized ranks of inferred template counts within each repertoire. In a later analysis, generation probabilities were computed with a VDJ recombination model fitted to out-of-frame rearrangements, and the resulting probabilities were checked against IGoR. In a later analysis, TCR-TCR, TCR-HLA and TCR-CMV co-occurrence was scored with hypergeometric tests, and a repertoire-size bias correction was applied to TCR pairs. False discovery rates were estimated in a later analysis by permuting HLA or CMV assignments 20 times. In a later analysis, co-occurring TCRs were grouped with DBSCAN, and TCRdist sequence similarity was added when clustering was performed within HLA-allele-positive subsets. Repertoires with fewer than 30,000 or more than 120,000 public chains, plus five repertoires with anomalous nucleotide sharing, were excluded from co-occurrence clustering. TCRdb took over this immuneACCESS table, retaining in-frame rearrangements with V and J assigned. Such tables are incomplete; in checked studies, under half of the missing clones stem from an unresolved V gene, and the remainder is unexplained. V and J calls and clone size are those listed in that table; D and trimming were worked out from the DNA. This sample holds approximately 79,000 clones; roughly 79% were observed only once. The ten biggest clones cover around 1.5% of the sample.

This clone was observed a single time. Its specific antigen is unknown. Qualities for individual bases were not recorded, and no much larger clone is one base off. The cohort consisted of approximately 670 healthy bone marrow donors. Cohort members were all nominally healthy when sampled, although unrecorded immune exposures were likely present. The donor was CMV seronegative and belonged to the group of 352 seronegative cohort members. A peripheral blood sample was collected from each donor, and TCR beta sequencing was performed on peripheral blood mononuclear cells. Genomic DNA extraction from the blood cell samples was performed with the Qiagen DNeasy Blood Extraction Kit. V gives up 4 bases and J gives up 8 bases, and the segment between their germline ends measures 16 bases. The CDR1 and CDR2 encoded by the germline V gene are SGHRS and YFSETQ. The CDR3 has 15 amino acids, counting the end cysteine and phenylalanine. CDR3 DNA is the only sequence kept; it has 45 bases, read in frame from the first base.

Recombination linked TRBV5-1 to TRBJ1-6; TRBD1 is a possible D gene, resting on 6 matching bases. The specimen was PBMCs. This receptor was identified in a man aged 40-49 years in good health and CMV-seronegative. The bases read TGCGCCAGCAGCCACGGGGGGGCCCTAGATTCACCCCTCCACTTT. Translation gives CASSHGGALDSPLHF.